This T cell receptor (beta chain) comes out of a study of T cell changes during pregnancy in multiple sclerosis. CDR3 length: 14 residues. Germline V lookup: CDR1 MGHRA, CDR2 YSYEKL. Germline trimming cut 6 bases from V and 8 bases from J; bases unmatched to any gene: 10. Sequencing used immunoSEQ multiplex PCR; TCRdb keeps in-frame clones, though not all of them. The top ten hold roughly 1.2% of the sample, which has approximately 70,000 clones, around nine tenths seen once. The TCR comes from a female donor with multiple sclerosis, enrolled in a pregnancy study. The chain uses TRBV4-1 and TRBJ1-1, with TRBD1 matching over 9 bases. Sequencing was performed on peripheral blood, taken in the third trimester of pregnancy. CDR3 sequence reads: CASRRGQGQREAFF. In DNA form, the CDR3 reads TGCGCCAGCAGGCGGGGACAGGGCCAGAGGGAAGCTTTCTTT.